Listed below are T cell receptor beta chains from one sample, sequenced in a study of OX40 agonist ivuxolimab in advanced cancers. Profiling relied on immunoSEQ multiplex PCR, and the TCRdb table lists in-frame clones only, not all of them. The profile shows some 86,000 clones, around 90% of them singletons. The source material was CD4+ or CD8+ T cells sorted from blood, sampled in a trial of the OX40 agonist ivuxolimab. These receptor sequences come from an adult with an advanced solid tumor such as melanoma, head and neck, liver or kidney cancer. Both conserved end residues are part of each CDR3. Each record gives: clone size, V gene, D gene, J gene, CDR3 protein, CDR3 DNA. A D gene is named only where the DNA matches it firmly. Some rows mark clone size as missing; the rest say once, few, many or name a class of expanded clone.

.	TRBV5-1	TRBD1	TRBJ2-7	CASSFLPWDRGSYEQYF	TGCGCCAGCAGCTTTTTGCCCTGGGACAGGGGCTCCTACGAGCAGTACTTC
.	TRBV4-1	TRBD2	TRBJ2-5	CASSRSGRAQETQYF	TGCGCCAGCAGCCGTAGCGGGAGGGCCCAAGAGACCCAGTACTTC
.	TRBV7-9	TRBD1	TRBJ1-4	CASSPPGGATNEKLFF	TGTGCCAGCAGCCCCCCAGGGGGCGCGACAAATGAAAAACTGTTTTTT
.	TRBV5-6	.	TRBJ2-7	CASSPTGFLYEQYF	TGTGCCAGCAGCCCCACAGGGTTTCTCTACGAGCAGTACTTC
.	TRBV25-1	TRBD2	TRBJ2-5	CASSGTSFRETQYF	TGTGCCAGCAGTGGGACTAGCTTCCGGGAGACCCAGTACTTC
.	TRBV10-3	.	TRBJ2-6	CAITPDRSGANVLTF	TGTGCCATCACCCCCGACAGGTCTGGGGCCAACGTCCTGACTTTC
.	TRBV11-3	.	TRBJ2-7	CASSLDPGTPGSYEQYF	TGTGCCAGCAGCTTAGATCCGGGGACCCCCGGGTCCTACGAGCAGTACTTC
.	TRBV7-8	.	TRBJ2-7	CASSLGPSAYEQYF	TGTGCCAGCAGCTTAGGCCCCAGCGCCTACGAGCAGTACTTC
.	TRBV28	.	TRBJ2-1	CASTNSLAEQFF	TGTGCCAGCACGAACTCTCTGGCTGAGCAGTTCTTC
.	TRBV7-2	TRBD2	TRBJ2-7	CASSEVLAGARYEQYF	TGTGCCAGCAGCGAGGTTCTAGCGGGAGCGCGCTACGAGCAGTACTTC
.	TRBV7-9	TRBD2	TRBJ2-7	CASSWEVSTAGSYEQYF	TGTGCCAGCAGCTGGGAGGTTTCGACAGCGGGATCCTACGAGCAGTACTTC
.	TRBV10-1	TRBD2	TRBJ2-3	CASSRLAGDTQYF	TGCGCCAGCAGTCGGCTAGCGGGAGATACGCAGTATTTT
.	TRBV2	TRBD2	TRBJ2-2	CASSKRESTGELFF	TGTGCCAGCAGTAAGCGGGAAAGCACCGGGGAGCTGTTTTTT
once	TRBV27	.	TRBJ2-1	CASSPDGGSYNEQFF	TGTGCCAGCAGTCCGGACGGGGGCTCCTACAATGAGCAGTTCTTC
.	TRBV7-9	TRBD1	TRBJ2-7	CASSLAGQGQYF	TGTGCCAGCAGCTTAGCGGGACAGGGGCAGTACTTC
.	TRBV30	TRBD1	TRBJ1-2	CAWSLQGAPGYTF	TGTGCCTGGAGTCTACAGGGGGCGCCTGGCTACACCTTC
.	TRBV30	.	TRBJ2-6	CAYHRDSGANVLTF	TGTGCCTACCACAGGGACTCTGGGGCCAACGTCCTGACTTTC
.	TRBV27	.	TRBJ2-3	CASKGGGWSTDTQYF	TGTGCCAGCAAGGGTGGAGGGTGGAGCACAGATACGCAGTATTTT
.	TRBV6-1	.	TRBJ2-7	CASRETVRSSYEQYF	TGTGCCAGCAGGGAGACGGTCCGGAGCTCCTACGAGCAGTACTTC
.	TRBV27	TRBD2	TRBJ2-3	CASSPGTSGRSDTQYF	TGTGCCAGCAGTCCCGGGACTAGCGGGAGATCAGATACGCAGTATTTT
.	TRBV11-1	.	TRBJ2-2	CASSLVNAGELFF	TGTGCCAGCAGCTTAGTCAACGCCGGGGAGCTGTTTTTT
few	TRBV10-3	TRBD1	TRBJ2-7	CAITEGQGGGKEQYF	TGTGCCATCACCGAGGGACAGGGGGGTGGTAAAGAGCAGTACTTC
.	TRBV29-1	TRBD2	TRBJ2-1	CSVGLAGAYNEQFF	TGCAGCGTTGGCCTGGCGGGAGCCTACAATGAGCAGTTCTTC
.	TRBV27	TRBD2	TRBJ2-5	CASSALGGRETQYF	TGTGCCAGCAGTGCGTTGGGGGGGAGAGAGACCCAGTACTTC
.	TRBV11-2	TRBD2	TRBJ2-7	CASSLVAMLAGGGEQYF	TGTGCCAGCAGCTTAGTTGCTATGCTGGCGGGAGGGGGGGAGCAGTACTTC
.	TRBV2	.	TRBJ2-7	CASPPASGTGYEQYF	TGTGCCAGCCCCCCGGCTAGCGGGACAGGTTACGAGCAGTACTTC
.	TRBV7-3	.	TRBJ2-7	CASSLGVGSSYEQYF	TGTGCCAGCAGCTTAGGGGTCGGAAGCTCCTACGAGCAGTACTTC
few	TRBV4-1	TRBD1	TRBJ1-2	CASSRTRTRQGPYGYTF	TGCGCCAGCAGCCGGACTCGAACTCGACAGGGGCCCTATGGCTACACCTTC
.	TRBV5-1	TRBD1	TRBJ1-6	CASSRQGNFNSPLHF	TGCGCCAGCAGCCGACAGGGAAACTTCAATTCACCCCTCCACTTT
.	TRBV18	TRBD1	TRBJ2-7	CASSPGTGAPYEQYF	TGTGCCAGCTCACCGGGAACAGGGGCGCCCTACGAGCAGTACTTC
once	TRBV20-1	.	TRBJ2-1	CSAHNYNEQFF	TGCAGTGCCCACAACTACAATGAGCAGTTCTTC
.	TRBV18	TRBD1	TRBJ2-7	CASSPDRGEQYF	TGTGCCAGCTCCCCGGACAGGGGCGAGCAGTACTTC
.	TRBV28	.	TRBJ1-3	CASSSDPYGDGNTIYF	TGTGCCAGCAGTTCGGACCCCTACGGGGACGGAAACACCATATATTTT
.	TRBV19	.	TRBJ1-2	CASNQTAAVSYGYTF	TGTGCCAGTAACCAGACGGCCGCCGTTTCTTATGGCTACACCTTC
.	TRBV7-2	.	TRBJ2-5	CASSDYRETQYF	TGTGCCAGCTCGGACTACCGAGAGACCCAGTACTTC
.	TRBV11-3	.	TRBJ2-7	CASSDLDSYEQYF	TGTGCCAGCAGTGACCTGGACAGTTACGAGCAGTACTTC
few	TRBV2	.	TRBJ1-3	CASSRTDSGNTIYF	TGTGCCAGCAGTCGGACGGACTCTGGAAACACCATATATTTT
.	TRBV27	.	TRBJ2-3	CASSWDSPSADTQYF	TGTGCCAGCAGCTGGGACAGCCCTAGCGCAGATACGCAGTATTTT
.	TRBV6-5	.	TRBJ2-7	CASSHRDWNYEQYF	TGTGCCAGCAGTCACCGGGACTGGAATTACGAGCAGTACTTC
once	TRBV12-5	.	TRBJ2-1	CASGLPSTTTAHNEQFF	TGTGCTAGTGGTTTGCCCTCGACAACCACGGCGCACAATGAGCAGTTCTTC
.	TRBV27	.	TRBJ2-3	CASSLYPDRYTDTQYF	TGTGCCAGCAGTTTGTACCCGGACAGATACACAGATACGCAGTATTTT
.	TRBV5-1	TRBD1	TRBJ2-2	CASSLSPPDRVATGELFF	TGCGCCAGCAGCTTGAGCCCCCCTGACAGGGTGGCCACCGGGGAGCTGTTTTTT
.	TRBV5-1	.	TRBJ2-7	CASRVGGSYYEQYF	TGCGCCAGCAGGGTCGGGGGCAGTTACTACGAGCAGTACTTC
.	TRBV15	.	TRBJ2-1	CATSRDRPPNEQFF	TGTGCCACCAGCAGAGATCGACCCCCCAATGAGCAGTTCTTC
.	TRBV11-1	TRBD2	TRBJ2-3	CASSLVSLAGDTQYF	TGTGCCAGCAGCTTAGTTAGCCTAGCGGGAGATACGCAGTATTTT
.	TRBV11-2	.	TRBJ2-1	CASSLYLYGDTYNEQFF	TGTGCCAGCAGCTTATATTTGTACGGGGATACTTACAATGAGCAGTTCTTC
.	TRBV10-3	.	TRBJ2-7	CAISEGHSEQYF	TGTGCCATCAGTGAAGGACATTCGGAGCAGTACTTC
.	TRBV7-3	.	TRBJ2-2	CASSLLAGGELFF	TGTGCCAGCAGCTTACTAGCTGGGGGGGAGCTGTTTTTT
.	TRBV7-6	.	TRBJ2-7	CASSLGEEIEQYF	TGTGCCAGCAGCTTAGGGGAAGAGATCGAGCAGTACTTC
.	TRBV7-9	.	TRBJ2-1	CASSPRGSYNEQFF	TGTGCCAGCAGTCCGAGGGGGTCCTACAATGAGCAGTTCTTC
.	TRBV9	.	TRBJ1-3	CASSVAGVSGNTIYF	TGTGCCAGCAGCGTAGCCGGGGTTAGTGGAAACACCATATATTTT
.	TRBV6-5	.	TRBJ2-2	CASRMGGGELFF	TGTGCCAGCAGAATGGGGGGCGGGGAGCTGTTTTTT
.	TRBV5-1	.	TRBJ2-7	CASSSGTLPYEQYF	TGCGCCAGCAGCTCCGGGACACTACCCTACGAGCAGTACTTC
.	TRBV4-1	TRBD2	TRBJ2-3	CASSQAPGLGADTQYF	TGCGCCAGCAGCCAAGCTCCAGGACTAGGCGCAGATACGCAGTATTTT
.	TRBV7-9	.	TRBJ2-1	CASSLGGGEQFF	TGTGCCAGCAGCTTAGGGGGTGGCGAGCAGTTCTTC
.	TRBV11-3	.	TRBJ2-2	CASSFWGSYRTGELFF	TGTGCCAGCAGCTTCTGGGGTAGCTATCGCACCGGGGAGCTGTTTTTT
.	TRBV9	TRBD1	TRBJ2-7	CASSRGGQGGYEQYF	TGTGCCAGCAGCCGTGGGGGACAGGGGGGCTACGAGCAGTACTTC
.	TRBV19	TRBD2	TRBJ2-7	CASSIDQGLAGGTYEQYF	TGTGCCAGTAGTATAGATCAGGGACTAGCGGGAGGAACCTACGAGCAGTACTTC
.	TRBV10-3	.	TRBJ2-2	CAVGQPGGELFF	TGTGCCGTTGGCCAACCAGGCGGGGAGCTGTTTTTT
.	TRBV19	.	TRBJ2-4	CASTRGGPWDKNIQYF	TGTGCCAGTACCCGGGGCGGGCCCTGGGACAAAAACATTCAGTACTTC